Reported below is one T cell receptor (beta chain). Participants comprised healthy donors of bone marrow. Germline V gene lookup returns CDR1 SGHDT and CDR2 YYEEEE. This CDR3 spans 17 amino acids. V was pared by 5 bases and J by 5 bases, with 26 bases between. This entry belongs to a study of cytomegalovirus exposure and HLA in healthy donors. PCR used 60 Vbeta primers and 13 Jbeta primers. Libraries were prepared by immunoSEQ multiplex PCR; TCRdb keeps only in-frame clonotypes and omits some of them. The table has 150,000 to 200,000 clones, approximately 85% seen once. Sequenced input: PBMCs. The sequence was collected from a man between 18 and 35 years old in good health and CMV-seropositive. The chain employs TRBV5-6 and TRBJ2-7, with D possibly being TRBD1 (6 bases). The CDR3 loop is CASSSDRPYRDGHEQYF. The CDR3 DNA follows: TGTGCCAGCAGTTCGGACCGGCCTTACAGGGATGGCCACGAGCAGTACTTC.